This TCR beta chain derives from a study of cytomegalovirus exposure and HLA in healthy donors. 60 Vbeta and 13 Jbeta primers were used in PCR. Generated by immunoSEQ multiplex PCR, the TCRdb table keeps only in-frame clones and is missing some. The sample lists some 130,000 clones, just under 80% occurring once. Study findings and constraints: CMV serostatus was the sole immune exposure information available. An analysis was carried out later, and it reportedly showed fewer N-insertions in an Asian-associated ancestry cluster than the 666-donor mean.

Germline V gives CDR1 LNHNV, CDR2 YYDKDF (reference sequence). This CDR3 comprises 14 residues. The V end lost 1 base, the J end lost 0 bases, and 7 bases lay between the germline ends. Remarks on this clone: Its antigen is not identified.

This donor's file did not include a recorded CMV serostatus. Sequenced: PBMCs. This clonotype was sampled from a man aged 25-45 years in good health. This rearrangement joins TRBV15 to TRBJ2-7; a possible D gene is TRBD2 (5 bases). The CDR3 loop reads CATSRAGYSYEQYF. The CDR3 nucleotides are TGTGCCACCAGCAGAGCGGGATACTCCTACGAGCAGTACTTC.